A single sample gave rise to the 31 T cell receptor beta chains below, sequenced in a study of tissue T cells after allogeneic stem cell transplantation. Using immunoSEQ multiplex PCR, the repertoire was profiled, and TCRdb retains in-frame clones only, with some absent. The table lists 8,000 to 10,000 clones, approximately 59% of them singletons, with about a tenth in the top ten. The sample was tissue from the ileum, taken at autopsy. These receptors were taken from a woman between 18 and 55 years old with breast cancer.

The J gene is TRBJ1-1, the V gene TRBV6-5; 7 bases line up with TRBD1. The CDR3 is 15 residues long. Germline CDR1 MNHEY, CDR2 SVGAGI. Trimming cost V 4 bases and J 8 bases; bases outside gene matches: 13. DNA of the CDR3: TGTGCCAGCAGTTTCCATGGGACAGCCCGATTAGAAGCTTTCTTT. This sequence encodes CASSFHGTARLEAFF.

The genes are TRBV28 and TRBJ1-5; D gene unclear. The CDR3 is 16 amino acids. CDR1 and CDR2 (germline): MDHEN, SYDVKM. The V end was cut by 2 bases, the J end by 7 bases, with 18 bases between. The CDR3 sequence is CASSLGEGDTYQPQHF. The CDR3 nucleotides are TGTGCCAGCAGTTTAGGCGAAGGAGACACCTACCAGCCCCAGCATTTT.

The V gene is TRBV19, the J gene TRBJ1-5; TRBD1 is a possible D gene (6 bases). This CDR3 has 14 amino acids. V dropped 6 bases and J dropped 0 bases, with 9 bases sitting between them. The germline gives CDR1 LNHDA, CDR2 SQIVND (reference sequence). CDR3 sequence: CASSRGFSNQPQHF. The DNA of the CDR3 is TGTGCCAGTAGCAGGGGATTTAGCAATCAGCCCCAGCATTTT.

This rearrangement joins TRBV27 to TRBJ2-5, with D maybe TRBD2 (5 bases). The CDR3 is 14 residues long. CDR1 is MNHEY, CDR2 SMNVEV, per germline (reference sequence). V lost 4 bases and J lost 5, with 14 bases in between. The DNA of the CDR3 is TGTGCCAGCAGTTCAAGCCCTACGGGGGAGACCCAGTACTTC. This sequence encodes CASSSSPTGETQYF.

The rearrangement links TRBV7-2 to TRBJ2-7; tentatively, D is TRBD2 (6 bases). Germline V gene lookup returns CDR1 SGHTA and CDR2 FQGNSA. Trimming left V 5 bases short and J 5 bases short, with 22 bases between. This CDR3 spans 16 amino acids. The DNA of the CDR3 is TGTGCCAGCAGCCCCCGGAGGGAGACGGCGGGCCACGAGCAGTACTTC. Amino acid sequence: CASSPRRETAGHEQYF.

The rearrangement uses TRBV7-2 and TRBJ1-2; perhaps TRBD1 as D (6 bases). CDR1 is SGHTA, CDR2 FQGNSA, per germline. Trimming left V 1 base short and J 3 bases short, with 9 bases between. This CDR3 is built from 14 residues. Written as DNA, the CDR3 is TGTGCCAGCAGCTTAGACCAGGGGCACTATGGCTACACCTTC. It specifies CASSLDQGHYGYTF. Using reference TRBV7-2 and TRBJ1-2 for the parts outside the CDR3, the full variable domain is GAGVSQSPSNKVTEKGKDVELRCDPISGHTALYWYRQSLGQGLEFLIYFQGNSAPDKSGLPSDRFSAERTGGSVSTLTIQRTQQEDSAVYLCASSLDQGHYGYTFGSGTRLTVV.

This chain joins TRBV7-2 and TRBJ2-2, with 8 bases lining up with TRBD1. The CDR3 runs 14 residues. Germline V gene lookup returns CDR1 SGHTA and CDR2 FQGNSA. J gave up 6 bases and V 5 bases, and 5 bases lay outside the gene matches. As DNA, the CDR3 is TGTGCCAGCAGCCGGAAACAGGGGGCCGGGGAGCTGTTTTTT. Protein product: CASSRKQGAGELFF.

This clone was detected once. The chain employs TRBV3-1 (or the pseudogene TRBV3-2) and TRBJ2-7, with TRBD1 as a possible D gene (5 bases). CDR3 length: 16 amino acids. V was shortened by 1 base and J by 1 base, with 14 bases between the two germline ends. Per germline, CDR1 LGHDT and CDR2 YNNKEL (reference sequence). The CDR3 loop reads CASSQGFAGYSYEQYF. CDR3 DNA sequence: TGTGCCAGCAGCCAAGGGTTCGCAGGGTATTCCTACGAGCAGTACTTC.

The V and J genes are TRBV19 and TRBJ2-7; 7 bases line up with TRBD2. This CDR3 region has 14 residues. The junction had 7 bases not matched to a gene; V was cut back by 5 bases and J by 3 bases. CDR1 is LNHDA, CDR2 SQIVND, per germline (reference sequence). The CDR3 nucleotides read TGTGCCAGTAGTCAGACCGGGACTATCTACGAGCAGTACTTC. As protein: CASSQTGTIYEQYF.

The chain combines TRBV6-5 with TRBJ2-5; D may be TRBD2 (6 bases). With 6 bases removed from V and 4 bases from J, the gap between germline ends came to 15 bases. The germline CDR1 and CDR2 sequences are MNHEY and SVGAGI. This CDR3 comprises 14 residues. The DNA of the CDR3 is TGTGCCAGCAGCGTTCCCGGGGGAGCAGAGACCCAGTACTTC. It codes for CASSVPGGAETQYF.

V and J are TRBV21-1 and TRBJ1-2; the D call TRBD1 from the table was never checked on the DNA. TRBV21-1 corresponds to a pseudogene. The CDR3 totals 17 residues. CDR3 nucleotides: TGTGCCAGCAGCAAAGCCCGAGGACAGCCTTCTAACTATGGCTACACCTTC. Translated: CASSKARGQPSNYGYTF.

This clone came up a few times. The chain joins TRBV3-1 (or the pseudogene TRBV3-2) to TRBJ2-7, with TRBD2 matching 7 bases. CDR3 length: 15 amino acids. J gave up 0 bases and V 1 base, and 3 bases lay outside the gene matches. CDR1 LGHDT and CDR2 YNNKEL come from the germline V gene (reference sequence). The CDR3 DNA follows: TGTGCCAGCAGCCAAGTGGGCGGGAGCTCCTACGAGCAGTACTTC. It is translated as CASSQVGGSSYEQYF.

This clone was seen only once. The chain links TRBV29-1 to TRBJ1-2; D remains ambiguous. The CDR3 spans 11 residues. CDR1 is SQVTM, CDR2 ANQGSEA, per germline. V lost 4 bases and J 1 base, leaving 4 bases between the germline ends. The CDR3 loop is CSVVSNYGYTF. CDR3 sequence (DNA): TGCAGCGTTGTCAGTAACTATGGCTACACCTTC. The full variable domain, with the rest looked up from reference TRBV29-1 and TRBJ1-2, is SAVISQKPSRDICQRGTSLTIQCQVDSQVTMMFWYRQQPGQSLTLIATANQGSEATYESGFVIDKFPISRPNLTFSTLTVSNMSPEDSSIYLCSVVSNYGYTFGSGTRLTVV.

V usage is TRBV6-6 and J usage is TRBJ2-7, with unresolved D. Trimming pared 6 bases from V and 6 bases from J, leaving 12 bases between. CDR3 length equals 12 residues. Germline CDR1 reads MNHNY; CDR2 reads SVGAGI (reference sequence). DNA for the CDR3: TGTGCCAGCAGGGCCTCAGAACCCGAGCAGTACTTC. Its protein is CASRASEPEQYF.

This clone is deemed large. The J gene is TRBJ2-1, the V gene TRBV2, with TRBD2 identical over 10 bases. V was pared by 6 bases and J by 0 bases, with 2 bases of the junction left unmatched. The CDR3 is 15 residues long. Looked up from germline, CDR1 is SNHLY and CDR2 is FYNNEI. The CDR3 coding sequence is TGTGCCAGCAGGGTAGCGGGAGGCTCCTACAATGAGCAGTTCTTC. Protein product: CASRVAGGSYNEQFF.

V usage is TRBV6-5 and J usage is TRBJ1-2, with D hard to call. V was shortened by 1 base and J by 5 bases, with 17 bases between the two germline ends. Germline V gives CDR1 MNHEY, CDR2 SVGAGI. This CDR3 contains 16 residues. The CDR3 region is CASSYLRDEAGYGYTF. The CDR3 DNA reads TGTGCCAGCAGTTACTTGCGGGATGAGGCAGGTTATGGCTACACCTTC.

Only a few counts were recorded for this clone. V usage is TRBV18 and J usage is TRBJ2-5; TRBD2 aligns across 10 bases. After removal of 6 bases from V and 4 bases from J, the junction contained 11 bases not matched to a gene. In germline, CDR1 is KGHSH, CDR2 LQKENI. The CDR3 has 16 residues. The CDR3 sequence is CASSRSSGGFGETQYF. CDR3 nucleotide sequence: TGTGCCAGCTCTCGATCTAGCGGGGGTTTTGGAGAGACCCAGTACTTC.

The CDR3 DNA sequence: TGTGCCAGCAGCTCGACTAGCGGGGGGGCAAGTCGCGAGCAGTACTTC. It specifies CASSSTSGGASREQYF. The rearrangement links TRBV7-2 to TRBJ2-7; 14 bases align to TRBD2. Germline loops: CDR1 SGHTA, CDR2 FQGNSA. V lost 4 bases, J lost 6 bases, and 8 bases stayed unmatched. CDR3 size: 16 residues. Variable domain in full (rest from reference TRBV7-2 and TRBJ2-7): GAGVSQSPSNKVTEKGKDVELRCDPISGHTALYWYRQSLGQGLEFLIYFQGNSAPDKSGLPSDRFSAERTGGSVSTLTIQRTQQEDSAVYLCASSSTSGGASREQYFGPGTRLTVT.

This sequence joins TRBV6-6 and TRBJ2-7; TRBD2 might be the D (6 bases). Trimming left V 0 bases short and J 3 bases short, with 9 bases between. The CDR3 length is 14 residues. Germline values: CDR1 MNHNY, CDR2 SVGAGI (reference sequence). In DNA, the CDR3 is TGTGCCAGCAGTTACTCCCGCGGGGACTACGAGCAGTACTTC. The encoded protein is CASSYSRGDYEQYF.

The rearrangement links TRBV5-4 to TRBJ2-7; weak D call: TRBD1 (6 bases). The CDR3 loop spans 14 amino acids. V was trimmed by 0 bases and J by 2 bases, leaving 9 bases between them. Germline V lookup: CDR1 SGHNT, CDR2 YYREEE (reference sequence). CDR3 coding DNA: TGTGCCAGCAGCTTGGGACAGGATACCTACGAGCAGTACTTC. Translated: CASSLGQDTYEQYF.

There are a few counts of this clone. The V gene is TRBV2, the J gene TRBJ2-3, with D possibly matching TRBD2 (5 bases). Germline-derived CDR1 and CDR2 are SNHLY and FYNNEI. The V end lost 8 bases, the J end lost 1 base, and 16 bases lay between the germline ends. CDR3 length: 15 amino acids. The CDR3 protein is CASATRTGGTDTQYF. The CDR3 DNA reads TGTGCCAGCGCCACTAGGACCGGGGGCACAGATACGCAGTATTTT.

This chain uses TRBV19 with TRBJ2-2; D remains ambiguous. Germline CDR1 and CDR2: LNHDA and SQIVND (reference sequence). Trimming shortened V by 9 bases and J by 4 bases, and 12 bases separated the two germline ends. This CDR3 has 13 amino acids. The CDR3 bases are TGTGCCAGCGCCCCCCCTGGCACCGGGGAGCTGTTTTTT. It codes for CASAPPGTGELFF. Full variable domain (remainder filled in from reference TRBV19 and TRBJ2-2): DGGITQSPKYLFRKEGQNVTLSCEQNLNHDAMYWYRQDPGQGLRLIYYSQIVNDFQKGDIAEGYSVSREKKESFPLTVTSAQKNPTAFYLCASAPPGTGELFFGEGSRLTVL.

The J gene is TRBJ2-1, the V gene TRBV12-5; D remains unclear. Germline lookup yields CDR1 LGHNT and CDR2 FRNRAP. The CDR3 extends over 14 amino acids. The V end lost 6 bases, the J end lost 3 bases, and 12 bases lay between the germline ends. DNA of the CDR3: TGTGCTAGTGGCGCCCCGGCCAGCTACAATGAGCAGTTCTTC. Amino acid sequence: CASGAPASYNEQFF.

This clone is classed as medium-sized (0.01 to 0.1%). The V and J genes are TRBV5-4 and TRBJ2-1; 11 bases match TRBD2. This CDR3 contains 15 residues. The J segment lost 5 bases and the V segment lost 0 bases, leaving 1 base of the junction unmatched. CDR1 and CDR2 from the germline V gene are SGHNT and YYREEE (reference sequence). The CDR3 nucleotides are TGTGCCAGCAGCTTGGCTAGCGGGGGGAACAATGAGCAGTTCTTC. Translation gives CASSLASGGNNEQFF.

The chain couples TRBV5-1 to TRBJ2-7, with 11 bases aligning to TRBD2. This CDR3 has 19 amino acids. V shed 4 bases, J shed 2 bases, and the junction held 17 bases outside the gene matches. Per germline, CDR1 SGHRS and CDR2 YFSETQ. CDR3 protein: CASSPGGQVRSGRAYEQYF. The CDR3 coding sequence is TGCGCCAGCAGCCCTGGGGGACAGGTCCGTAGCGGGAGGGCCTACGAGCAGTACTTC.

V is TRBV3-1 (or the pseudogene TRBV3-2) and J is TRBJ2-3, with TRBD2 matching over 10 bases. V trimming: 2 bases; J trimming: 0 bases; junction bases outside the gene matches: 8. Per germline, CDR1 LGHDT and CDR2 YNNKEL (reference sequence). The CDR3 runs 18 residues. Here the CDR3 DNA reads TGTGCCAGCAGCCAACAAGCTAGCGGGGGTTCTAGCACAGATACGCAGTATTTT. Protein sequence: CASSQQASGGSSTDTQYF.

This clone turned up a few times. The rearrangement joins TRBV7-9 to TRBJ1-2; a possible D gene is TRBD1 (5 bases). V gave up 2 bases and J gave up 3 bases, with 10 bases separating them. CDR1 SEHNR and CDR2 FQNEAQ come from the germline V gene (reference sequence). The CDR3 contains 14 residues. The CDR3 spells CASSLTGTDYGYTF. For the CDR3, the DNA is TGTGCCAGCAGCTTAACCGGGACCGACTATGGCTACACCTTC. Based on the CDR3 plus reference TRBV7-9 and TRBJ1-2, the full variable domain is DTGVSQNPRHKITKRGQNVTFRCDPISEHNRLYWYRQTLGQGPEFLTYFQNEAQLEKSRLLSDRFSAERPKGSFSTLEIQRTEQGDSAMYLCASSLTGTDYGYTFGSGTRLTVV.

The rearrangement joins TRBV18 to TRBJ2-7; TRBD1 matches 9 bases. The trim removed 3 bases at V and 7 bases at J, leaving 13 bases unmatched. CDR1 is KGHSH, CDR2 LQKENI, per germline. The CDR3 length is 16 residues. Here the CDR3 reads CASSPLATGGTGEQYF. CDR3 DNA: TGTGCCAGCTCACCCCTAGCGACAGGGGGAACGGGGGAGCAGTACTTC.

This chain connects TRBV6-5 to TRBJ1-5; D remains ambiguous. The CDR3 runs 14 residues. Germline values: CDR1 MNHEY, CDR2 SVGAGI. V dropped 7 bases and J dropped 5 bases, with 15 bases sitting between them. CDR3 loop: CASTKVVEHQPQHF. CDR3 DNA sequence: TGTGCCAGCACTAAAGTGGTGGAGCATCAGCCCCAGCATTTT.

V gene TRBV29-1 combines with J gene TRBJ1-4; D ambiguous. Germline CDR1 is SQVTM and CDR2 is ANQGSEA. This CDR3 is built from 14 residues. Trimming shortened V by 6 bases and J by 8 bases, and 19 bases separated the two germline ends. The CDR3 nucleotides are TGCAGCGTACCTCCGACGCCAGCCGAGGAAAAACTGTTTTTT. It is translated as CSVPPTPAEEKLFF.

The V gene is TRBV27, the J gene TRBJ2-7; D might be TRBD1 (6 bases). The CDR3 is 14 residues long. Germline CDR1 and CDR2: MNHEY and SMNVEV (reference sequence). Deletions cut 5 bases from V and 3 bases from J, with 14 bases between. CDR3 loop: CASSRTGHLYEQYF. The CDR3 coding sequence is TGTGCCAGCAGTCGCACGGGACACCTCTACGAGCAGTACTTC.